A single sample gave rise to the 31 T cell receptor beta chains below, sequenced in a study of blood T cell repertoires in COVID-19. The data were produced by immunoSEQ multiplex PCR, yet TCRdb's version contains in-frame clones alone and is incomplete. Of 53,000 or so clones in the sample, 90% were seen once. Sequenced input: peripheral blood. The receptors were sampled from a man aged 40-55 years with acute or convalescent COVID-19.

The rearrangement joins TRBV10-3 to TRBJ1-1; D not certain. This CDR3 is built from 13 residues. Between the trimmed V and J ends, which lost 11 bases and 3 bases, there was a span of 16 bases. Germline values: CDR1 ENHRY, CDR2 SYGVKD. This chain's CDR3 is CAHGRSADTEAFF. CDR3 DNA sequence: TGTGCCCATGGCCGGTCGGCGGACACTGAAGCTTTCTTT.

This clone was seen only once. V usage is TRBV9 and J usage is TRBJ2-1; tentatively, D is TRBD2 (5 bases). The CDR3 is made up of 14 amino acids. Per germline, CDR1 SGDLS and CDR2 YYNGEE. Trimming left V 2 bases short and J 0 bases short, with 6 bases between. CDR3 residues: CASSVRVSYNEQFF. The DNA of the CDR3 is TGTGCCAGCAGCGTGCGGGTCTCCTACAATGAGCAGTTCTTC.

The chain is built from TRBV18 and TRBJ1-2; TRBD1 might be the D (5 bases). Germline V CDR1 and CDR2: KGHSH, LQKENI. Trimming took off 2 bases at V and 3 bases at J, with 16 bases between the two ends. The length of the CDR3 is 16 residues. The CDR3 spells CASSPAGQGGHYGYTF. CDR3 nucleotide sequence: TGTGCCAGCTCACCAGCTGGGCAGGGAGGCCACTATGGCTACACCTTC.

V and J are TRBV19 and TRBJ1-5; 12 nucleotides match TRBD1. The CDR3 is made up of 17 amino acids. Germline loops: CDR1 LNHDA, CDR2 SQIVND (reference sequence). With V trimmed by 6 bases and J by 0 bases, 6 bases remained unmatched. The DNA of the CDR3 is TGTGCCAGTAGGGGACAGGGGGCCCTTTATAGCAATCAGCCCCAGCATTTT. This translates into CASRGQGALYSNQPQHF.

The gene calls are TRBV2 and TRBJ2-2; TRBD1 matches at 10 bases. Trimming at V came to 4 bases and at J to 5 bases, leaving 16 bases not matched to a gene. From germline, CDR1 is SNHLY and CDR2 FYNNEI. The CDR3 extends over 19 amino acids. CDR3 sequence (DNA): TGTGCCAGCAGTGTACAGACCGGGACAGGGGCCCCGAGTACCGGGGAGCTGTTTTTT. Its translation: CASSVQTGTGAPSTGELFF.

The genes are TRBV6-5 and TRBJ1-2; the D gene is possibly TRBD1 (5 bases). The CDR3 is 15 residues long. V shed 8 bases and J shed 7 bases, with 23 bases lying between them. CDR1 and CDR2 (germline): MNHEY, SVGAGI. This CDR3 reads CASWDWGEASLGYTF. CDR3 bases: TGTGCCAGCTGGGATTGGGGGGAAGCGTCTCTTGGCTACACCTTC.

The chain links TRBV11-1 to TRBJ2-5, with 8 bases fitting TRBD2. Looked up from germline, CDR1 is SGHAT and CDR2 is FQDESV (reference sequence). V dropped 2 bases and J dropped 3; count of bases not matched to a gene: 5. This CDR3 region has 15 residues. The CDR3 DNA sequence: TGTGCCAGCAGCTTAACTCTAGCGGGTGAAGAGACCCAGTACTTC. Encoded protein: CASSLTLAGEETQYF.

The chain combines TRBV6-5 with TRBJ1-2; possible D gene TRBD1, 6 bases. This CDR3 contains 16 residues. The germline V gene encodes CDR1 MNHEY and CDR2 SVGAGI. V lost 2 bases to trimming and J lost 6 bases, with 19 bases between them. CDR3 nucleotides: TGTGCCAGCAGTTACGGGGCCCAGGGGCTTCGGGATGGCTACACCTTC. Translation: CASSYGAQGLRDGYTF.

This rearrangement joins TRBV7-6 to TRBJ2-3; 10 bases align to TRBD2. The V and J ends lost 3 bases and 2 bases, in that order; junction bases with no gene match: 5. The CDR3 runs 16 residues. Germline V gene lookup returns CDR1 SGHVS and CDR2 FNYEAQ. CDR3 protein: CASSFLAGVSTDTQYF. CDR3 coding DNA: TGTGCCAGCAGCTTTCTAGCGGGAGTTTCCACAGATACGCAGTATTTT.

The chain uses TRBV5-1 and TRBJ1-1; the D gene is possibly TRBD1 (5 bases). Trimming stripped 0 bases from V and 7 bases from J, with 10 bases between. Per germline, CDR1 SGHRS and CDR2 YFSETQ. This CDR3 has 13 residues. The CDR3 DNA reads TGCGCCAGCAGCTTGGGTGGCAGGGATGAAGCTTTCTTT. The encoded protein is CASSLGGRDEAFF.

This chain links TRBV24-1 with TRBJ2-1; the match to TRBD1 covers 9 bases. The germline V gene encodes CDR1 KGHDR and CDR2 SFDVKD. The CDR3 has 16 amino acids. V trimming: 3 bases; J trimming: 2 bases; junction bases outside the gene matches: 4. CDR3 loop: CATSDVTGGPYNEQFF. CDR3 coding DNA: TGTGCCACCAGTGATGTCACAGGGGGCCCCTACAATGAGCAGTTCTTC.

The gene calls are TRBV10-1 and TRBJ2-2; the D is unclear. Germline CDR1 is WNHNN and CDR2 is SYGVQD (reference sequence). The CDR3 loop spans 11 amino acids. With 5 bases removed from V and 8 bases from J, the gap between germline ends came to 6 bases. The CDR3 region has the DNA TGCGCCAGCAGTAGCTCGGGGGAGCTGTTTTTT. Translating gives CASSSSGELFF.

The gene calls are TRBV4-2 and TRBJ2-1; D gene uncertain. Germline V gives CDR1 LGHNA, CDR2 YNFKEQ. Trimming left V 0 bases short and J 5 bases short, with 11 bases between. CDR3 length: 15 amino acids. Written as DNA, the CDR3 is TGTGCCAGCAGCCAAGACCCTGAGAGAAACAATGAGCAGTTCTTC. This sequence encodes CASSQDPERNNEQFF.

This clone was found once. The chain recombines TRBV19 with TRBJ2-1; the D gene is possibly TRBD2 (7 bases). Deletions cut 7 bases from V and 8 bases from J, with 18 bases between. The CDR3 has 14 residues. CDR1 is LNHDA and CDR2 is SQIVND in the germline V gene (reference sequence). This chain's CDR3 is CASTPTREGDEQFF. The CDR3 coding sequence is TGTGCCAGTACCCCCACGAGGGAGGGGGATGAGCAGTTCTTC.

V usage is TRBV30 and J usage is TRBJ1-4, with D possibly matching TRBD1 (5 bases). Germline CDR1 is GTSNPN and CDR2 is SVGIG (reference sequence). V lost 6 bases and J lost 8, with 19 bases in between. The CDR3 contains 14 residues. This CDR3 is CACLPGGSREKLFF. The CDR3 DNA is TGTGCCTGCCTCCCGGGGGGTTCGAGGGAAAAACTGTTTTTT.

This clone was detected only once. DNA for the CDR3: TGTGCCAGCAGCCCATCCGGGACAGGGGACTGGGATGAGCAGTTCTTC. This codes for CASSPSGTGDWDEQFF. The chain employs TRBV14 and TRBJ2-1; TRBD1 matches 10 bases. V was pared by 4 bases and J by 8 bases, with 11 bases of the junction left unmatched. This CDR3 region has 16 residues. Looked up from germline, CDR1 is SGHDN and CDR2 is FVKESK.

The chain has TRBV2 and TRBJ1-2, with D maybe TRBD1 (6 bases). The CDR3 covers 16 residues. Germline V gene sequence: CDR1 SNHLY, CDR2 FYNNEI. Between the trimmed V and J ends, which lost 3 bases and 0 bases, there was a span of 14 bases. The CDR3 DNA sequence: TGTGCCAGCAGTGAGTCGGGGGGGCGCGCTAACTATGGCTACACCTTC. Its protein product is CASSESGGRANYGYTF. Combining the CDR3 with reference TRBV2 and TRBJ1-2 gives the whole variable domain EPEVTQTPSHQVTQMGQEVILRCVPISNHLYFYWYRQILGQKVEFLVSFYNNEISEKSEIFDDQFSVERPDGSNFTLKIRSTKLEDSAMYFCASSESGGRANYGYTFGSGTRLTVV.

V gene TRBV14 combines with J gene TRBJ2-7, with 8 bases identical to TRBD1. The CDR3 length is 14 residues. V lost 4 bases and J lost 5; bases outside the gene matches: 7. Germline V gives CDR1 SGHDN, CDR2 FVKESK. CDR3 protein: CASSPGGPPNEQYF. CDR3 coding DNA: TGTGCCAGCAGCCCAGGGGGCCCCCCCAACGAGCAGTACTTC.

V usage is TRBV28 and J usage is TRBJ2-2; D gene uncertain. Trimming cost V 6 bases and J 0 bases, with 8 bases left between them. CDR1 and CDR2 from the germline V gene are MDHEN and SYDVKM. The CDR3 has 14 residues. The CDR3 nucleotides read TGTGCCAGCAGCCCTCCCTCGAACACCGGGGAGCTGTTTTTT. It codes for CASSPPSNTGELFF.

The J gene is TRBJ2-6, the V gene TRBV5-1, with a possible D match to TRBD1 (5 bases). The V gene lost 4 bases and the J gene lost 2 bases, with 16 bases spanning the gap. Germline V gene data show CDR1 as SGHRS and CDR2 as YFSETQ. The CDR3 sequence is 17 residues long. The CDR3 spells CASSETALTAGANVLTF. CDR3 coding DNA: TGCGCCAGCAGCGAAACGGCCTTGACAGCTGGGGCCAACGTCCTGACTTTC. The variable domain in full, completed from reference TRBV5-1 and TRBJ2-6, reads KAGVTQTPRYLIKTRGQQVTLSCSPISGHRSVSWYQQTPGQGLQFLFEYFSETQRNKGNFPGRFSGRQFSNSRSEMNVSTLELGDSALYLCASSETALTAGANVLTFGAGSRLTVL.

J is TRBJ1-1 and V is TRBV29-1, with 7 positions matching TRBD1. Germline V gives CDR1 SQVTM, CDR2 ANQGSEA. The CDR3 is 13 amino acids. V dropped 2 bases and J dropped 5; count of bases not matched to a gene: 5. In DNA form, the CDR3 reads TGCAGCGTTGAAAGAGGGGGCCGAACTGAAGCTTTCTTT. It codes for CSVERGGRTEAFF.

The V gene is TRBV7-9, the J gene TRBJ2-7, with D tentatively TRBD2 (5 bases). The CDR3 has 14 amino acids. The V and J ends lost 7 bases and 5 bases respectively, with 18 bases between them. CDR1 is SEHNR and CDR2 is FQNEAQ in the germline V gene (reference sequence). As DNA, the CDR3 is TGTGCCAGCAAGTTTGATCCAGGAGGCCACGAGCAGTACTTC. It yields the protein CASKFDPGGHEQYF.

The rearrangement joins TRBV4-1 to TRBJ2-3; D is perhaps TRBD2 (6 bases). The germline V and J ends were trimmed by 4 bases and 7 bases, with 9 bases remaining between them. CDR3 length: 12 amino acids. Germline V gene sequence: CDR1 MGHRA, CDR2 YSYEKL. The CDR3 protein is CASSPEGNTQYF. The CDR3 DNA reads TGCGCCAGCAGCCCGGAGGGGAATACGCAGTATTTT.

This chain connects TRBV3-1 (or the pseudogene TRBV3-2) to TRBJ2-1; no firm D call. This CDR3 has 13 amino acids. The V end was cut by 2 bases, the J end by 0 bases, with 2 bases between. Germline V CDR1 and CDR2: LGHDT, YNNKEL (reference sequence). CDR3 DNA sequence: TGTGCCAGCAGCCAATACTCCTACAATGAGCAGTTCTTC. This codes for CASSQYSYNEQFF.

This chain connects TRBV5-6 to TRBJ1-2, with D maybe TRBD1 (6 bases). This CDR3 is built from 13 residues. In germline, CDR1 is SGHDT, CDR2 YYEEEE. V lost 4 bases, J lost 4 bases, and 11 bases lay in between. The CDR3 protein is CASSTGTTYGYTF. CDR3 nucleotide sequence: TGTGCCAGCAGCACCGGGACAACCTATGGCTACACCTTC.

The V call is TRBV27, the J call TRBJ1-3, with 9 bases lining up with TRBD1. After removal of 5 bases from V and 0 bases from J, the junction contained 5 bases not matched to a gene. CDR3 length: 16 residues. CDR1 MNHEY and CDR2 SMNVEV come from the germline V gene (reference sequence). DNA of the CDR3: TGTGCCAGCAGTCCACAGGGGGCCTTCTCTGGAAACACCATATATTTT. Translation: CASSPQGAFSGNTIYF.

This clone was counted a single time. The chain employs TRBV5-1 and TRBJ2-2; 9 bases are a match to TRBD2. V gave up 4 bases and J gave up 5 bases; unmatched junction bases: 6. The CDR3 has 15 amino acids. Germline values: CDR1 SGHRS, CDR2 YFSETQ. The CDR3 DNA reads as TGCGCCAGCAGCGATAGCGGGAGAGGGACCGGGGAGCTGTTTTTT. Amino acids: CASSDSGRGTGELFF.

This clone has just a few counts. CDR3: CASSPPTTGAGNEQFF. CDR3 in DNA: TGTGCCAGCAGCCCCCCGACGACGGGAGCTGGCAATGAGCAGTTCTTC. The rearrangement joins TRBV11-3 to TRBJ2-1; D perhaps matches TRBD2 (6 bases). Trimming took off 5 bases at V and 6 bases at J, with 20 bases between the two ends. The CDR3 has 16 amino acids. Germline V gene lookup returns CDR1 SGHNT and CDR2 YENEEA.

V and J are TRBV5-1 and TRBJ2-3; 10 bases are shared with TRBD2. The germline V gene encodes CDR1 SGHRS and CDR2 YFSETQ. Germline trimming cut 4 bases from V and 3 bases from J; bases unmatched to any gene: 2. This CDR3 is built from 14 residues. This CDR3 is CASSLTSGTDTQYF. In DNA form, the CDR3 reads TGCGCCAGCAGCCTGACTAGCGGGACAGATACGCAGTATTTT. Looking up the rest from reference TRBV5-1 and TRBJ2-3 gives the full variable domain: KAGVTQTPRYLIKTRGQQVTLSCSPISGHRSVSWYQQTPGQGLQFLFEYFSETQRNKGNFPGRFSGRQFSNSRSEMNVSTLELGDSALYLCASSLTSGTDTQYFGPGTRLTVL.

CDR3 DNA: TGTGCCAGCAGTGCGTACCGGGACAGCTACAATGAGCAGTTCTTC. Its protein is CASSAYRDSYNEQFF. This sequence joins TRBV27 and TRBJ2-1; 7 bases are a match to TRBD1. J was trimmed by 3 bases and V by 5 bases; bases with no gene match: 7. The V gene's germline CDR1 is MNHEY and CDR2 SMNVEV (reference sequence). The CDR3 is 15 amino acids.

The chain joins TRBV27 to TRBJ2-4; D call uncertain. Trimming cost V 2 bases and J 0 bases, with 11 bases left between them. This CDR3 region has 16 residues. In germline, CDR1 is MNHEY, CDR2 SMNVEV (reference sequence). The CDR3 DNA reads TGTGCCAGCAGTTTAAATTTAGATATAGCCAAAAACATTCAGTACTTC. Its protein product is CASSLNLDIAKNIQYF.